The clone carrying this T cell receptor (beta chain) was found many times. These data come from a study of human T cells and chemical hapten exposure. Time point noted: pre-sensitization, week 0. Indicated treatment: therapeutic diphenylcyclopropenone sensitization with weekly scalp DPC. Researchers sampled blood before each patch test went on. Donation of samples came from alopecia patients who were 18 to 70 years old and suitable for DPC. The ends were cut back, 1 base at V and 4 bases at J, with 7 bases in the middle. Looked up from germline, CDR1 is SGHTA and CDR2 is FQGNSA. The CDR3 runs 13 residues. Unique molecular identifiers were linked by the library to individual cDNA molecules. Authors' data handling: Counts of TCRs in each sample centred on a median of 95,638 and extended from around 24,000 to 710,000. TCRdb analysed the RACE reads with MiXCR anew, one entry per CDR3 protein. The V and J calls shown here were made by TCRdb, not taken from the authors' results. The sample has around 350,000 distinct CDR3 sequences; around 5.5% are singletons.

The source was whole blood, collected in connection with sensitization to the hapten diphenylcyclopropenone (DPC). This rearrangement joins TRBV7-2 to TRBJ1-2; D is unclear. This receptor was identified in a woman aged 18-35 years with alopecia areata. Some clones in this sample may be carry-over from other donors' samples. The CDR3 DNA is TGTGCCAGCAGCTTAGTAGAAGCCTATGGCTACACCTTC. Its protein product is CASSLVEAYGYTF.